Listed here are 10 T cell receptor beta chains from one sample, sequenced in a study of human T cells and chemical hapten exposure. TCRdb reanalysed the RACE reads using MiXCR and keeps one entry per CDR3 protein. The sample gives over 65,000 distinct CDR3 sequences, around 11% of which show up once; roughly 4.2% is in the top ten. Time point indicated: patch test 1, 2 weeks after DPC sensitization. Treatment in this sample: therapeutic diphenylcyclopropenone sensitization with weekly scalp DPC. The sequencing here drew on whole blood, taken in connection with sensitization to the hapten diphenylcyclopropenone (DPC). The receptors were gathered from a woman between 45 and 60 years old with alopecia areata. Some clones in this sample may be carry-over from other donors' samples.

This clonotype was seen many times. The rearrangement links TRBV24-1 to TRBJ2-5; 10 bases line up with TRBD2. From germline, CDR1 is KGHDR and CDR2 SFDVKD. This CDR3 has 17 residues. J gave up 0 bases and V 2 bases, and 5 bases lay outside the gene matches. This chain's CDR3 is CATSDSSGGAYQETQYF. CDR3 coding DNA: TGTGCCACCAGTGATTCGAGCGGGGGGGCGTACCAAGAGACCCAGTACTTC.

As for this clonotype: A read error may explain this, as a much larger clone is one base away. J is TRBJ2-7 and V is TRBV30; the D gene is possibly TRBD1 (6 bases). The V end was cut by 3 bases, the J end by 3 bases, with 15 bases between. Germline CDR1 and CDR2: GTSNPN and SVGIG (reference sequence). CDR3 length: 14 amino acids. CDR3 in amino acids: CAWSPGALDYEQYF. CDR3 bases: TGTGCCTGGAGCCCAGGGGCCTTAGACTACGAGCAGTACTTC.

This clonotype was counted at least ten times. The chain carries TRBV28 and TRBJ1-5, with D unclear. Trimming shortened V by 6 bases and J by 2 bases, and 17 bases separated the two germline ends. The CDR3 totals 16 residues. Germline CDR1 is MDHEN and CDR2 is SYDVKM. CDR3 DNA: TGTGCCAGCAGCTCCTCGGAACTTTTGGGCAATCAGCCCCAGCATTTT. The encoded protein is CASSSSELLGNQPQHF.

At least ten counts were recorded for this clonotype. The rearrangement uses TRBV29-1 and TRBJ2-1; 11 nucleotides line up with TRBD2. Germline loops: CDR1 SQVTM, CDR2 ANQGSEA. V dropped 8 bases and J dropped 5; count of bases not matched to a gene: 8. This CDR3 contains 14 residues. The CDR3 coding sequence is TGCAGCATCCGGACTAGCGGGTCCCACAATGAGCAGTTCTTC. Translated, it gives CSIRTSGSHNEQFF.

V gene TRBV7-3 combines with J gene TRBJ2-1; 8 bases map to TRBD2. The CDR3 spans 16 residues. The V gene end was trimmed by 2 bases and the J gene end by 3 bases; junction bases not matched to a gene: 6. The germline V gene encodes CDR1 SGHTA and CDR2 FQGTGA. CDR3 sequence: CASSLFASGYYNEQFF. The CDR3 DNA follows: TGTGCCAGCAGCTTATTCGCTAGCGGGTACTACAATGAGCAGTTCTTC.

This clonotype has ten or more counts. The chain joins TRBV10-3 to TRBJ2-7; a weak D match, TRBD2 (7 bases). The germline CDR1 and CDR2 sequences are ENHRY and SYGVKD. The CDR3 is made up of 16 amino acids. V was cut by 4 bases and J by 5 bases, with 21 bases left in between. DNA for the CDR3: TGTGCCATCAGTGGGGGGCTGGCTAGCGGACTCGACGAGCAGTACTTC. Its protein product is CAISGGLASGLDEQYF.

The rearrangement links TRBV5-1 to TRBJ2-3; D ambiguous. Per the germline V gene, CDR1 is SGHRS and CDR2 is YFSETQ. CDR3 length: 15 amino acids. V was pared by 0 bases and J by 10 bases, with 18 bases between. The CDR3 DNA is TGCGCCAGCAGCTTGGCCGGCGAGTCTCGTCAGTCGCAGTATTTT. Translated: CASSLAGESRQSQYF.

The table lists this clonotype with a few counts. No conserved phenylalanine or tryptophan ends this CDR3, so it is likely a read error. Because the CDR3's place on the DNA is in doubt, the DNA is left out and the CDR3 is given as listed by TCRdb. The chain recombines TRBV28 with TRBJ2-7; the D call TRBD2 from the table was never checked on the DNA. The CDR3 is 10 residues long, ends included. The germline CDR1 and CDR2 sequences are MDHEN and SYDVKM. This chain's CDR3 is CASSPPGLPS.

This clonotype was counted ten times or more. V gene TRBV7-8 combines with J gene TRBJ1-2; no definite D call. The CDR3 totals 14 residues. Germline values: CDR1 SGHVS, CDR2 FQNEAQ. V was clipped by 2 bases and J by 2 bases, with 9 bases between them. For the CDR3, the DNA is TGTGCCAGCAGCTTACGGGAAAAGAACTATGGCTACACCTTC. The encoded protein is CASSLREKNYGYTF.

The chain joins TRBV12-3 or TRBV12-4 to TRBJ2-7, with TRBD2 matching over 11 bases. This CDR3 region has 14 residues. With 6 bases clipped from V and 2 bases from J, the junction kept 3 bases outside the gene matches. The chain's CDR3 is CASSLGLAAYEQYF. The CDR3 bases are TGTGCCAGCAGCCTGGGACTAGCGGCCTACGAGCAGTACTTC.